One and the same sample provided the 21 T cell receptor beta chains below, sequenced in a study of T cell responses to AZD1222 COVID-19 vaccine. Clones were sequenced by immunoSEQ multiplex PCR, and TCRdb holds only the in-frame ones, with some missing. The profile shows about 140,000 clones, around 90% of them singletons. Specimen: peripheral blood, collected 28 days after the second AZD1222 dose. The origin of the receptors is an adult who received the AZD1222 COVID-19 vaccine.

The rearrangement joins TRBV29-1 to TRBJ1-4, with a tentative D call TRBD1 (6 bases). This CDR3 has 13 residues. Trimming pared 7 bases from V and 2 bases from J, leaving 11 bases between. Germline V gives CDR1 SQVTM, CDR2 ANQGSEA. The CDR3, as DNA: TGCAGCGCGGGGGGGCTGACTAATGAAAAACTGTTTTTT. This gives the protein CSAGGLTNEKLFF.

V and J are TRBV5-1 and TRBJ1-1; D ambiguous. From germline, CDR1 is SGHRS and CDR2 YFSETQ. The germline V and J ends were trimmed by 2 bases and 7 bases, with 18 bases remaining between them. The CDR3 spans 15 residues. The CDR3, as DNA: TGCGCCAGCAGCTTAGACAACTTCGGGGTCGGTGAAGCTTTCTTT. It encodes CASSLDNFGVGEAFF.

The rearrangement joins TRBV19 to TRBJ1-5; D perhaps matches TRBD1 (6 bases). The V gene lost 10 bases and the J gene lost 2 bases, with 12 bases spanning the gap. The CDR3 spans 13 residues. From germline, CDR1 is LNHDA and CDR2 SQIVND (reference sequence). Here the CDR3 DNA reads TGTGCCACTGATACAGGGCGCAATCAGCCCCAGCATTTT. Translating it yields CATDTGRNQPQHF.

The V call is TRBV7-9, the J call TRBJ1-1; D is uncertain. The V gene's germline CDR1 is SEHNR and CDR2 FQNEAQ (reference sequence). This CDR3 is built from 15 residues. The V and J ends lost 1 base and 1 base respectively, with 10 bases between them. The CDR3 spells CASSLDGMGNTEAFF. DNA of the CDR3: TGTGCCAGCAGCTTAGATGGAATGGGGAACACTGAAGCTTTCTTT.

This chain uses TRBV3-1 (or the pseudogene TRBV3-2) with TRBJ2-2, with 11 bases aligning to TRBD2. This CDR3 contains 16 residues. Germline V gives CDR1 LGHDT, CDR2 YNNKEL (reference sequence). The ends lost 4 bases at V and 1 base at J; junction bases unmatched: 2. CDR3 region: CASSRGTSGNTGELFF. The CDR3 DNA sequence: TGTGCCAGCAGCCGTGGGACTAGCGGGAACACCGGGGAGCTGTTTTTT.

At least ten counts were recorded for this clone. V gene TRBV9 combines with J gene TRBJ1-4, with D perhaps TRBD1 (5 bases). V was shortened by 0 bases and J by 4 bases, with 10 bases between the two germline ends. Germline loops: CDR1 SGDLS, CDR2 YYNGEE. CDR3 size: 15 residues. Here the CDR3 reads CASSVGGAHNEKLFF. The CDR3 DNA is TGTGCCAGCAGCGTAGGAGGGGCCCATAATGAAAAACTGTTTTTT.

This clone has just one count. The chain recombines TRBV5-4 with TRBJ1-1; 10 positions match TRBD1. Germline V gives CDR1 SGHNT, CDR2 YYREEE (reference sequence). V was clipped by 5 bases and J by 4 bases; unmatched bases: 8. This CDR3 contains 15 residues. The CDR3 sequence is CASSRPGDRGTEAFF. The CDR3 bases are TGTGCCAGCAGTCGCCCCGGGGACAGGGGCACTGAAGCTTTCTTT.

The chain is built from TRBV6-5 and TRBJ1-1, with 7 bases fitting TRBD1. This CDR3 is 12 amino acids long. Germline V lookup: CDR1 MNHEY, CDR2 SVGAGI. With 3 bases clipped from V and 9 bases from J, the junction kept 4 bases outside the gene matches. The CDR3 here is CASSYRQGKAFF. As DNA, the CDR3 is TGTGCCAGCAGTTATCGACAGGGAAAAGCTTTCTTT.

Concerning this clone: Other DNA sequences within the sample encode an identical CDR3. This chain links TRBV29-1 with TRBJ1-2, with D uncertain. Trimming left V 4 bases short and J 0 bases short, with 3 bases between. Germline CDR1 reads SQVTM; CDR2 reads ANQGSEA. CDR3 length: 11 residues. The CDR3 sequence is CSVVSNYGYTF. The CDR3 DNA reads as TGCAGCGTTGTCTCTAACTATGGCTACACCTTC.

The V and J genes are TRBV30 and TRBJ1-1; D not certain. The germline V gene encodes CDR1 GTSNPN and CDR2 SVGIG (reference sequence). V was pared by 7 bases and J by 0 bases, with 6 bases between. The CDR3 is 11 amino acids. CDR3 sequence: CAYQMNTEAFF. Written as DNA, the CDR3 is TGTGCCTACCAGATGAACACTGAAGCTTTCTTT. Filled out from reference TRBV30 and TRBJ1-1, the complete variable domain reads SQTIHQWPATLVQPVGSPLSLECTVEGTSNPNLYWYRQAAGRGLQLLFYSVGIGQISSEVPQNLSASRPQDRQFILSSKKLLLSDSGFYLCAYQMNTEAFFGQGTRLTVV.

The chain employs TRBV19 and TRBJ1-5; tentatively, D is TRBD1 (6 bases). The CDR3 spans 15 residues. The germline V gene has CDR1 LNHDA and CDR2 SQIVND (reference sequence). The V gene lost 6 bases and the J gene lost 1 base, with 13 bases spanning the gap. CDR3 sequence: CASRFSTGSNQPQHF. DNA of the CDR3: TGTGCCAGTAGATTCAGCACAGGGAGCAATCAGCCCCAGCATTTT.

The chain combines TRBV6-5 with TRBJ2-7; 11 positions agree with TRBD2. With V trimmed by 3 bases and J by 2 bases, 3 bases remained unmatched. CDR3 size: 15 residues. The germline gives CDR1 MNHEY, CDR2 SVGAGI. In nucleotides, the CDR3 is TGTGCCAGCAGTTATCTAGCGGGGGGTACCTACGAGCAGTACGTC. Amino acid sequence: CASSYLAGGTYEQYV.

The CDR3 sequence: CSVQGAATDTQYF. CDR3 nucleotides: TGCAGCGTGCAGGGGGCTGCGACAGATACGCAGTATTTT. The J gene is TRBJ2-3, the V gene TRBV29-1, with 8 bases fitting TRBD1. Trimming removed 6 bases from V and 3 bases from J; junction bases left unmatched: 5. The CDR3 covers 13 residues. Germline V lookup: CDR1 SQVTM, CDR2 ANQGSEA.

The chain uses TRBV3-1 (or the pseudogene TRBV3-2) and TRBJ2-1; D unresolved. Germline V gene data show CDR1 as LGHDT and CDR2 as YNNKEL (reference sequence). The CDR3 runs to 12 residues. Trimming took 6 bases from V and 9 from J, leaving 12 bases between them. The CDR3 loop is CASSLPGGEQFF. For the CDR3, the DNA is TGTGCCAGCAGTCTCCCTGGCGGTGAGCAGTTCTTC.

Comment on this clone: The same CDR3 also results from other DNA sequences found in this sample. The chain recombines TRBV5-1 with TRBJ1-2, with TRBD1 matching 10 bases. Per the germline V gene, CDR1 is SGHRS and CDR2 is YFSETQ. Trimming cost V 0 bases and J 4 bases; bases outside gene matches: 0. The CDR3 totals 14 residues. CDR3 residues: CASSLGQGAYGYTF. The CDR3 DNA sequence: TGCGCCAGCAGCTTGGGACAGGGGGCCTATGGCTACACCTTC.

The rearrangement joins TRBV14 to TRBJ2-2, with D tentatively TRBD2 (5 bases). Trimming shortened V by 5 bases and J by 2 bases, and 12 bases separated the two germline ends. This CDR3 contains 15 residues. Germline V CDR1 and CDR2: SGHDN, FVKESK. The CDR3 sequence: CASSARTGNTGELFF. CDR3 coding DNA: TGTGCCAGCAGCGCCCGGACGGGAAACACCGGGGAGCTGTTTTTT.

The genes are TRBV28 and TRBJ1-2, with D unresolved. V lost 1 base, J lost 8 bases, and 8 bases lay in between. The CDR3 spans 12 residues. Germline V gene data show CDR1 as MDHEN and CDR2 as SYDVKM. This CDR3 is CASSLSLLGYTF. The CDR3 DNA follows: TGTGCCAGCAGTTTATCTCTACTGGGCTACACCTTC.

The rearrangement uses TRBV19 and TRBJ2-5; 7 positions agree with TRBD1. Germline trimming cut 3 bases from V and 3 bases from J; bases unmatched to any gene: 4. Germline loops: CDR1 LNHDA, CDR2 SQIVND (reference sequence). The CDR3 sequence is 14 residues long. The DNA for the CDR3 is TGTGCCAGTAGTATTGGGGACAGAAAAGAGACCCAGTACTTC. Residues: CASSIGDRKETQYF.

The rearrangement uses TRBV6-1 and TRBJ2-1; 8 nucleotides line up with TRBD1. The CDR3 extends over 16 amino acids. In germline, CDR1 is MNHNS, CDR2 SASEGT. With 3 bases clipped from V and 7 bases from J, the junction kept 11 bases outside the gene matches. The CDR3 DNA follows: TGTGCCAGCAGTGAGAACAGGGGGAGACTTGTTAATGAGCAGTTCTTC. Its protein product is CASSENRGRLVNEQFF.

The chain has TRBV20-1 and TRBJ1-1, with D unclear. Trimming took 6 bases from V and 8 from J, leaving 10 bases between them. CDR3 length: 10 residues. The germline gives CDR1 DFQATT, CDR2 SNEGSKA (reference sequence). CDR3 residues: CSAGRREAFF. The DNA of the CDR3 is TGCAGTGCCGGTAGGAGGGAAGCTTTCTTT.

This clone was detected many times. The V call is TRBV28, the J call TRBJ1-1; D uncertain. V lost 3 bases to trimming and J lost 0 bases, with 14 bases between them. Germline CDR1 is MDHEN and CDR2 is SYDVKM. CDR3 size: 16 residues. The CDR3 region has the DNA TGTGCCAGCAGTTTCCCAAAAACAGATATGAACACTGAAGCTTTCTTT. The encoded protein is CASSFPKTDMNTEAFF.